Listed here are 27 T cell receptor beta chains from one sample, sequenced in a study of cytomegalovirus exposure and HLA in healthy donors. In the PCR, 60 Vbeta and 13 Jbeta primers were used. The protocol was immunoSEQ multiplex PCR, while the TCRdb copy is restricted to in-frame clones and leaves out a portion. Of under 150,000 clones in the sample, about 76% were seen once. The sequenced material came from PBMCs. Source of these receptors: a woman in her twenties or thirties in good health and CMV-seronegative.

The genes are TRBV11-2 and TRBJ2-3, with 8 bases aligning to TRBD2. CDR1 and CDR2 (germline): SGHAT, FQNNGV. The CDR3 extends over 12 amino acids. V trimming: 10 bases; J trimming: 6 bases; junction bases outside the gene matches: 6. The CDR3 DNA reads TGTGCCACGGGGGGGGGCGAGGATACGCAGTATTTT. Translation: CATGGGEDTQYF.

V is TRBV19 and J is TRBJ1-1, with D hard to call. This CDR3 is 12 amino acids long. Germline CDR1 reads LNHDA; CDR2 reads SQIVND (reference sequence). V shed 4 bases and J shed 2 bases, with 5 bases lying between them. The CDR3 spells CASSTLNTEAFF. The CDR3 nucleotides are TGTGCCAGTAGTACTTTAAACACTGAAGCTTTCTTT. Together with reference TRBV19 and TRBJ1-1, the CDR3 gives the full variable domain: DGGITQSPKYLFRKEGQNVTLSCEQNLNHDAMYWYRQDPGQGLRLIYYSQIVNDFQKGDIAEGYSVSREKKESFPLTVTSAQKNPTAFYLCASSTLNTEAFFGQGTRLTVV.

The genes are TRBV6-4 and TRBJ2-3; D is perhaps TRBD2 (7 bases). Trimming took off 0 bases at V and 6 bases at J, with 13 bases between the two ends. The CDR3 has 15 residues. Germline V gives CDR1 MRHNA, CDR2 SNTAGT. CDR3 nucleotides: TGTGCCAGCAGTGACTCCGGACTAGGGGGGGATACGCAGTATTTT. Its protein product is CASSDSGLGGDTQYF.

The chain links TRBV25-1 to TRBJ2-7, with 9 bases matching TRBD2. The junction had 13 bases not matched to a gene; V was cut back by 7 bases and J by 3 bases. This CDR3 spans 16 amino acids. Germline CDR1 and CDR2: MGHDK and SYGVNS. The DNA for the CDR3 is TGTGCCAGCACCGGAGGGGAGCGGGAGGTCGTCTACGAGCAGTACTTC. Amino acid sequence: CASTGGEREVVYEQYF.

The V gene is TRBV18, the J gene TRBJ1-5, with 7 positions matching TRBD1. The V segment lost 7 bases and the J segment 5 bases; nucleotides outside the gene matches: 8. This CDR3 has 14 amino acids. Germline CDR1 and CDR2: KGHSH and LQKENI. CDR3 sequence reads: CASFNEGADQPQHF. CDR3 bases: TGTGCCAGCTTTAATGAGGGGGCAGATCAGCCCCAGCATTTT.

The chain employs TRBV19 and TRBJ2-5, with TRBD2 identical over 7 bases. Per the germline V gene, CDR1 is LNHDA and CDR2 is SQIVND (reference sequence). V shed 3 bases and J 5 bases; nucleotides not matched to a gene: 6. The CDR3 runs 14 residues. The CDR3 coding sequence is TGTGCCAGTAGTATTCGGCGGGAGCGCGAGACCCAGTACTTC. Its translation: CASSIRRERETQYF.

The chain employs TRBV28 and TRBJ2-3; 7 positions agree with TRBD1. V lost 9 bases, J lost 0 bases, and 6 bases stayed unmatched. Germline CDR1 reads MDHEN; CDR2 reads SYDVKM. CDR3 size: 14 residues. The CDR3 region has the DNA TGTGCCAGTTTGGCAGGGGGTAGCACAGATACGCAGTATTTT. Translated, it gives CASLAGGSTDTQYF.

V and J are TRBV7-8 and TRBJ2-1; D gene uncertain. The CDR3 has 17 residues. Trimming took 1 base from V and 0 from J, leaving 13 bases between them. Germline V gives CDR1 SGHVS, CDR2 FQNEAQ. The CDR3: CASSLGQLRSSYNEQFF. The CDR3 region has the DNA TGTGCCAGCAGCTTAGGTCAATTGCGGAGCTCCTACAATGAGCAGTTCTTC. Full variable domain (outside the CDR3, taken from reference TRBV7-8 and TRBJ2-1): GAGVSQSPRYKVAKRGQDVALRCDPISGHVSLFWYQQALGQGPEFLTYFQNEAQLDKSGLPSDRFFAERPEGSVSTLKIQRTQQEDSAVYLCASSLGQLRSSYNEQFFGPGTRLTVL.

V usage is TRBV27 and J usage is TRBJ2-7; 12 bases match TRBD2. Germline V lookup: CDR1 MNHEY, CDR2 SMNVEV (reference sequence). The CDR3 contains 15 residues. The junction had 3 bases not matched to a gene; V was cut back by 4 bases and J by 2 bases. Here the CDR3 reads CASSSLAGGAYEQYF. The CDR3, as DNA: TGTGCCAGCAGTTCGCTAGCGGGAGGGGCCTACGAGCAGTACTTC.

This clone showed up just once. The rearrangement uses TRBV7-8 and TRBJ1-6; D is uncertain. Germline V gene sequence: CDR1 SGHVS, CDR2 FQNEAQ. The ends were cut back, 1 base at V and 7 bases at J, with 8 bases in the middle. This CDR3 has 14 residues. CDR3 DNA sequence: TGTGCCAGCAGCTTAGTTATGGGCAATTCACCCCTCCACTTT. Translation: CASSLVMGNSPLHF. Combining the CDR3 with reference TRBV7-8 and TRBJ1-6 gives the whole variable domain GAGVSQSPRYKVAKRGQDVALRCDPISGHVSLFWYQQALGQGPEFLTYFQNEAQLDKSGLPSDRFFAERPEGSVSTLKIQRTQQEDSAVYLCASSLVMGNSPLHFGNGTRLTVT.

The CDR3: CASSSMANEQFF. The CDR3 region has the DNA TGTGCCAGCAGCTCCATGGCCAATGAGCAGTTCTTC. This chain links TRBV13 with TRBJ2-1; no clear D gene. Deletions cut 4 bases from V and 6 bases from J, with 7 bases between. This CDR3 has 12 amino acids. Germline V gene data show CDR1 as PRHDT and CDR2 as FYEKMQ (reference sequence). Full variable domain (missing parts from reference TRBV13 and TRBJ2-1): AAGVIQSPRHLIKEKRETATLKCYPIPRHDTVYWYQQGPGQDPQFLISFYEKMQSDKGSIPDRFSAQQFSDYHSELNMSSLELGDSALYFCASSSMANEQFFGPGTRLTVL.

This sequence joins TRBV23-1 and TRBJ1-1; D is unresolved. Being an ORF, TRBV23-1 has a function that is uncertain. This CDR3 region has 16 residues. The ends were cut back, 3 bases at V and 4 bases at J, with 18 bases in the middle. In DNA form, the CDR3 reads TGCGCCAGCAGTCAGGGGAGTACCCCTAAGGGCACTGAAGCTTTCTTT. Translated, it gives CASSQGSTPKGTEAFF.

The CDR3 region is CASSPAAGGTYNEQFF. Written as DNA, the CDR3 is TGTGCCAGCAGCCCTGCGGCGGGAGGAACCTACAATGAGCAGTTCTTC. This rearrangement joins TRBV11-3 to TRBJ2-1; 8 bases fit TRBD2. CDR1 and CDR2 from the germline V gene are SGHNT and YENEEA. This CDR3 has 16 amino acids. J was trimmed by 2 bases and V by 5 bases; bases with no gene match: 8.

The chain combines TRBV11-2 with TRBJ1-2; D is unresolved. V was pared by 1 base and J by 8 bases, with 8 bases between. The CDR3 has 12 residues. Germline values: CDR1 SGHAT, CDR2 FQNNGV. The CDR3 nucleotides read TGTGCCAGCAGCTTAGCCGGGGAAGGCTACACCTTC. Protein product: CASSLAGEGYTF.

The chain recombines TRBV9 with TRBJ1-2, with a weak D call TRBD1 (6 bases). V was cut by 0 bases and J by 0 bases, with 12 bases left in between. Per the germline V gene, CDR1 is SGDLS and CDR2 is YYNGEE. The CDR3 is 16 amino acids. The CDR3: CASSVGTVQANYGYTF. The CDR3, as DNA: TGTGCCAGCAGCGTAGGGACAGTTCAAGCTAACTATGGCTACACCTTC.

The rearrangement joins TRBV4-2 to TRBJ2-5; weak D call: TRBD2 (5 bases). The V end lost 0 bases, the J end lost 2 bases, and 7 bases lay between the germline ends. The germline CDR1 and CDR2 sequences are LGHNA and YNFKEQ. The CDR3 spans 14 residues. The CDR3 coding sequence is TGTGCCAGCAGCCAAGAGGACTTACAAGAGACCCAGTACTTC. This sequence encodes CASSQEDLQETQYF.

The chain links TRBV9 to TRBJ2-1, with D perhaps matching TRBD2 (5 bases). V was cut by 0 bases and J by 2 bases, with 15 bases left in between. The germline V gene has CDR1 SGDLS and CDR2 YYNGEE. This CDR3 is built from 17 residues. This CDR3 reads CASSVGVGAETYNEQFF. The CDR3 bases are TGTGCCAGCAGCGTAGGGGTAGGAGCGGAAACCTACAATGAGCAGTTCTTC.

The chain links TRBV5-1 to TRBJ2-3; TRBD2 matches 7 bases. Looked up from germline, CDR1 is SGHRS and CDR2 is YFSETQ. The CDR3 covers 15 residues. V lost 10 bases and J lost 3; bases outside the gene matches: 14. CDR3 in amino acids: CASYGGRESTDTQYF. For the CDR3, the DNA is TGCGCCTCCTACGGGGGGAGGGAGTCTACAGATACGCAGTATTTT.

This clone was seen only a few times. The chain joins TRBV29-1 to TRBJ1-2; maybe TRBD1 (5 bases). V lost 6 bases, J lost 8 bases, and 16 bases lay in between. The CDR3 sequence is 12 residues long. From germline, CDR1 is SQVTM and CDR2 ANQGSEA. The DNA for the CDR3 is TGCAGCGTACCTTCTGGGGCCGGAGGCTACACCTTC. Translating gives CSVPSGAGGYTF.

The CDR3, as DNA: TGCACCAGCAGCCAAGCCCGACTACGCCAAGAGACCCAGTACTTC. Encoded protein: CTSSQARLRQETQYF. The chain couples TRBV1 to TRBJ2-5; the listed D gene, TRBD2, was not tested against the DNA. TRBV1 is a documented pseudogene. The CDR3 runs to 15 residues.

CDR3 loop: CASSFNRGETQYF. The CDR3, as DNA: TGTGCCAGCAGCTTTAACCGGGGAGAGACCCAGTACTTC. The chain employs TRBV5-4 and TRBJ2-5, with D maybe TRBD2 (5 bases). The CDR3 has 13 amino acids. CDR1 and CDR2 from the germline V gene are SGHNT and YYREEE (reference sequence). V gave up 2 bases and J gave up 4 bases, with 9 bases separating them.

CDR3 sequence reads: CASSSPGQGEGEQFF. The CDR3 DNA follows: TGTGCCAGCAGTTCCCCGGGACAGGGGGAGGGTGAGCAGTTCTTC. The gene calls are TRBV6-5 and TRBJ2-1, with 11 bases that match TRBD1. Germline loops: CDR1 MNHEY, CDR2 SVGAGI. J was trimmed by 9 bases and V by 4 bases; bases with no gene match: 8. The CDR3 consists of 15 residues.

This clone appeared once. This rearrangement joins TRBV5-1 to TRBJ2-5; 12 bases are a match to TRBD2. CDR1 and CDR2 from the germline V gene are SGHRS and YFSETQ. There are 16 residues in the CDR3. With 0 bases clipped from V and 2 bases from J, the junction kept 2 bases outside the gene matches. The CDR3 sequence is CASSLGTSGTQETQYF. In DNA, the CDR3 is TGCGCCAGCAGCTTGGGGACTAGCGGGACTCAAGAGACCCAGTACTTC. Full variable domain (rest looked up from reference TRBV5-1 and TRBJ2-5): KAGVTQTPRYLIKTRGQQVTLSCSPISGHRSVSWYQQTPGQGLQFLFEYFSETQRNKGNFPGRFSGRQFSNSRSEMNVSTLELGDSALYLCASSLGTSGTQETQYFGPGTRLLVL.

V and J are TRBV19 and TRBJ2-1; a possible D gene is TRBD1 (6 bases). Germline values: CDR1 LNHDA, CDR2 SQIVND (reference sequence). The length of the CDR3 is 20 residues. V was cut by 3 bases and J by 0 bases, with 24 bases left in between. The CDR3 DNA sequence: TGTGCCAGTAGTATGGGGGTCAGGGGTCCCCGAATCAGCTCCTACAATGAGCAGTTCTTC. Protein product: CASSMGVRGPRISSYNEQFF.

The chain combines TRBV5-1 with TRBJ2-7; TRBD1 is a possible D gene (6 bases). CDR3 length: 14 residues. The germline V and J ends were trimmed by 4 bases and 2 bases, with 13 bases remaining between them. Germline-derived CDR1 and CDR2 are SGHRS and YFSETQ. The DNA of the CDR3 is TGCGCCAGCAGCCCGAGGACAGCCACCTACGAGCAGTACTTC. Encoded protein: CASSPRTATYEQYF.

The chain recombines TRBV28 with TRBJ2-3; possible D gene TRBD1, 5 bases. The CDR3 loop spans 14 amino acids. V was pared by 2 bases and J by 4 bases, with 10 bases between. Germline V gene lookup returns CDR1 MDHEN and CDR2 SYDVKM. The CDR3 loop reads CASSLSQGSDTQYF. DNA of the CDR3: TGTGCCAGCAGTTTAAGTCAGGGCTCAGATACGCAGTATTTT.

This chain joins TRBV19 and TRBJ2-7; TRBD1 matches 9 bases. There are 15 residues in the CDR3. The V gene's germline CDR1 is LNHDA and CDR2 SQIVND (reference sequence). The ends lost 5 bases at V and 1 base at J; junction bases unmatched: 6. The CDR3 DNA reads TGTGCCAGTAGTTATGGGACAGGGACTTCCTACGAGCAGTACTTC. The encoded protein is CASSYGTGTSYEQYF.